This T cell receptor beta chain appears in the sequencing data of a study of cytomegalovirus exposure and HLA in healthy donors. Study-wide points: Presence/absence analyses rested on an assumption that sequencing depth was roughly uniform across donors. Donors belonging to an Asian-associated ancestry cluster reportedly showed fewer N-insertions in productive TCRs than the approximately 690-donor mean, according to what a later analysis found.

PCR amplification relied on 60 Vbeta primers (plus 13 Jbeta primers). TCRdb's copy holds only in-frame clones and misses some; the assay was immunoSEQ multiplex PCR. The top ten hold 0.2% to 0.25% of the sample, which has 200,000 to 300,000 clones, 80% to 90% seen once. Germline lookup yields CDR1 WSHSY and CDR2 SAAADI. The CDR3 is 17 amino acids. V was pared by 6 bases and J by 0 bases, with 15 bases between. A remark on this clone: Its target is unknown. The conserved phenylalanine or tryptophan normally closing the CDR3 is absent here, so this likely arose from a read error.

This sequence was found in a girl aged 2 to 10 in good health and CMV-seronegative. Sequenced material: PBMCs. The chain combines TRBV10-2 with TRBJ1-6, with D unclear. CDR3 sequence: CASSPWQASSYNSPLHS. The CDR3 region has the DNA TGCGCCAGCAGCCCCTGGCAGGCGAGCTCCTATAATTCACCCCTCCACTCT.